Presented here are 5 T cell receptor beta chains from one specimen sequenced in a study of regulatory T cells in long-lasting Graves disease. Construction of TCR beta libraries relied on iRepertoire HTBI primers and on Arm-PCR targeting CDR3 regions. TCRdb itself ran the multiplex PCR reads through MiXCR, one entry per CDR3 protein. The sample has 450,000 to 650,000 distinct CDR3 sequences; more than 15% are singletons. This sample's time point: newly diagnosed GD, antithyroid drugs for less than 3 months. PBMCs provided the RNA from which the TCR library was made. The same sample was also studied in work on T cells in Graves' hyperthyroidism and ophthalmopathy.

This specimen was peripheral blood mononuclear cells (PBMCs), taken at new diagnosis, from a patient treated with antithyroid drugs. Every receptor here comes from a woman in her forties or fifties with Graves disease.

The CDR3 reads CASSADRWGYNEQFF. The CDR3 DNA sequence: TGTGCCAGCAGTGCAGACAGGTGGGGTTACAATGAGCAGTTCTTC. The chain has TRBV2 and TRBJ2-1; tentative D call: TRBD1 (6 bases). CDR1 and CDR2 from the germline V gene are SNHLY and FYNNEI. V lost 4 bases to trimming and J lost 4 bases, with 14 bases between them. The CDR3 is 15 amino acids. The full variable domain, in which reference TRBV2 and TRBJ2-1 provide the parts outside the CDR3, is EPEVTQTPSHQVTQMGQEVILRCVPISNHLYFYWYRQILGQKVEFLVSFYNNEISEKSEIFDDQFSVERPDGSNFTLKIRSTKLEDSAMYFCASSADRWGYNEQFFGPGTRLTVL.

The chain uses TRBV25-1 and TRBJ1-1, with unresolved D. The germline V gene encodes CDR1 MGHDK and CDR2 SYGVNS. The CDR3 loop spans 11 amino acids. V was pared by 6 bases and J by 6 bases, with 8 bases between. CDR3 amino acids: CASSEGSEAFF. The CDR3, as DNA: TGTGCCAGCAGCGAAGGGTCTGAAGCTTTCTTT.

In this sample, this clonotype turned up many times. The J gene is TRBJ2-3, the V gene TRBV11-2; D assignment may be TRBD1 or TRBD2 (5 bases each). The CDR3 length is 16 residues. V was trimmed by 5 bases and J by 7 bases, leaving 22 bases between them. Per the germline V gene, CDR1 is SGHAT and CDR2 is FQNNGV. The chain's CDR3 is CASSPRPGPEWNTQYF. The CDR3 nucleotides read TGTGCCAGCAGCCCACGGCCGGGACCCGAATGGAATACGCAGTATTTT.

This clonotype was observed many times. V usage is TRBV3-1 and J usage is TRBJ1-4; D not resolved. The length of the CDR3 is 16 residues. The germline gives CDR1 LGHDT, CDR2 YNNKEL (reference sequence). The V and J ends lost 0 bases and 4 bases respectively, with 12 bases between them. The CDR3 nucleotides are TGTGCCAGCAGCCAAGATCGTACAGTAATTAATGAAAAACTGTTTTTT. This translates into CASSQDRTVINEKLFF.

The gene calls are TRBV28 and TRBJ2-7, with 9 bases aligning to TRBD1. Trimming at V came to 5 bases and at J to 4 bases, leaving 6 bases not matched to a gene. Per the germline V gene, CDR1 is MDHEN and CDR2 is SYDVKM. CDR3 length equals 14 residues. The CDR3 sequence is CASSTDRGGYEQYF. Written as DNA, the CDR3 is TGTGCCAGCAGTACGGACAGGGGCGGATACGAGCAGTACTTC.